This T cell receptor beta chain came from a study of blood T cell repertoires in COVID-19. For the study at large: Sites in the United States, Italy and Spain provided acute and convalescent COVID-19 samples.

Germline V CDR1 and CDR2: MNHEY, SVGAGI. V was pared by 7 bases and J by 2 bases, with 12 bases between. This CDR3 comprises 14 residues. As processed by the authors: Nucleated cell counts were estimated from reference gene primer amplification. TCRdb keeps only in-frame clones here, not all; method: immunoSEQ multiplex PCR. That table is the source of V, J and clone size, and D and trimming were worked out from the DNA. The data contain around 350,000 clones, 85% to 90% of them singletons. The sequencing sample was made of peripheral blood. This chain connects TRBV6-5 to TRBJ1-3; tentatively, D is TRBD1 (6 bases). This TCR was sampled from a human donor in a cohort sampled during active COVID-19. CDR3 in amino acids: CASTADSPGNTIYF. The CDR3 DNA is TGTGCCAGCACCGCGGACAGCCCTGGAAACACCATATATTTT.